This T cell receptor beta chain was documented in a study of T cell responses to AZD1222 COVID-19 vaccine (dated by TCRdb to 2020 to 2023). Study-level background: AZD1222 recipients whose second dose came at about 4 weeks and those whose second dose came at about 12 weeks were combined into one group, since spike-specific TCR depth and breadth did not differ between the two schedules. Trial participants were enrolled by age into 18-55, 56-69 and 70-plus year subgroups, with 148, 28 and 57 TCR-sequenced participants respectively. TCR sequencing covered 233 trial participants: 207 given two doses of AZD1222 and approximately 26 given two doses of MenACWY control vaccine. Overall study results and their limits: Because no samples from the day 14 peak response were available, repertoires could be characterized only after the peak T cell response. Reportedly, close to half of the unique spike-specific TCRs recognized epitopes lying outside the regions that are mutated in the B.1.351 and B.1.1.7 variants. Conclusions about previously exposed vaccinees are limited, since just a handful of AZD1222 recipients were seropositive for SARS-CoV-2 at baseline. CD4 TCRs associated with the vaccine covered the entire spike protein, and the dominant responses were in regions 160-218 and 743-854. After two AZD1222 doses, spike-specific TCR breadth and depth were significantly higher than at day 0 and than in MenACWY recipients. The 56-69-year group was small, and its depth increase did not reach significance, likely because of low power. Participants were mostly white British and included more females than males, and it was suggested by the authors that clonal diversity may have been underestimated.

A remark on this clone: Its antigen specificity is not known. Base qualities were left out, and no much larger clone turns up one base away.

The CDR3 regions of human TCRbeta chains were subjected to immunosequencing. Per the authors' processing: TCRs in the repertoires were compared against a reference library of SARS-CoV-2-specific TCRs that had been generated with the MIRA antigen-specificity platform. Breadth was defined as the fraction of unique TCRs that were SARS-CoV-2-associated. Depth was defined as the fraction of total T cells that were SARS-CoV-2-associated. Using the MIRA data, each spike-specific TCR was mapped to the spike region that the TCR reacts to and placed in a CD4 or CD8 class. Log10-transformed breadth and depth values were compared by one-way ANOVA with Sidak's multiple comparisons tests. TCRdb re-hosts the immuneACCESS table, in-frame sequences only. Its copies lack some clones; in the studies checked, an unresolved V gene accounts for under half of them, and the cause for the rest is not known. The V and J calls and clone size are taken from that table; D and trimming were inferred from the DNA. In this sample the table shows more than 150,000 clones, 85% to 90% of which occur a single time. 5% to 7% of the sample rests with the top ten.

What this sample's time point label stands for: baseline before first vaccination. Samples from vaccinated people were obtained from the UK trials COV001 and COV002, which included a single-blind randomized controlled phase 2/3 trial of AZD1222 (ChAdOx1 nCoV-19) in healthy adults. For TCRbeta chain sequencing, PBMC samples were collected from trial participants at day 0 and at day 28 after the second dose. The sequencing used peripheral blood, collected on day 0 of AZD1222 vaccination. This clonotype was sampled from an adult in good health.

The CDR3 region reads CASSLGGGAGLISYEQYF. The nucleotides are TGTGCCAGCAGCTTGGGGGGAGGGGCAGGGCTAATCTCCTACGAGCAGTACTTC. The rearrangement combines TRBV5-6 with TRBJ2-7, and 7 junctional nucleotides match TRBD2. From the cysteine up to the phenylalanine, the CDR3 has a length of 18 residues. Only the CDR3 region is kept as DNA, spanning 54 bases read in frame from base 1. Based on the germline V gene, the CDR1 and CDR2 sequences are SGHDT and YYEEEE. At the junction V is shortened by 0 bases and J by 0 bases; bases outside the gene matches: 12.